This T cell receptor beta chain is from a study of T cell responses to AZD1222 COVID-19 vaccine. Germline V gene sequence: CDR1 MNHNY, CDR2 SVGAGI (reference sequence). V was shortened by 5 bases and J by 3 bases, with 20 bases between the two germline ends. The CDR3 is 17 amino acids. Assay: immunoSEQ multiplex PCR; the TCRdb copy retains only in-frame clones and omits some. The sample yields some 130,000 clones, 80% to 90% seen once. The chain recombines TRBV6-6 with TRBJ2-1, with D possibly being TRBD1 (6 bases). This sample comprised peripheral blood, obtained on day 0 of AZD1222 vaccination. The clonotype comes from an adult in good health. The CDR3 sequence: CASSRNQGSAGYNEQFF. DNA of the CDR3: TGTGCCAGCAGTCGAAATCAGGGGAGCGCGGGCTACAATGAGCAGTTCTTC.